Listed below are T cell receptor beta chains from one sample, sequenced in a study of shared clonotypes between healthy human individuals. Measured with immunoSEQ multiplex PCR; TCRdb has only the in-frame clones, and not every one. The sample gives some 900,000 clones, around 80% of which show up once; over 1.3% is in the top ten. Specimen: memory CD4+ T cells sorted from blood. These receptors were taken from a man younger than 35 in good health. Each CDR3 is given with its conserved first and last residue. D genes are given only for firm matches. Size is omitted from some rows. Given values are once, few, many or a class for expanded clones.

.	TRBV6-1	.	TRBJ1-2	TGTGCCAGCAGTCGCGACAGGAACTATGGCTACACCTTC	CASSRDRNYGYTF
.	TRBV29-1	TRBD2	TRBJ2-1	TGCAGCGTTGAAAGGCGACTAGCGTACAATGAGCAGTTCTTC	CSVERRLAYNEQFF
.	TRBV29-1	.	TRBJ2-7	TGCAGCGTTGTCGGAAACTCCTACGAGCAGTACTTC	CSVVGNSYEQYF
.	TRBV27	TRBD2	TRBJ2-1	TGTGCCAGCAGTCTAAGACTAGCGGGAGGCCCCTACAATGAGCAGTTCTTC	CASSLRLAGGPYNEQFF
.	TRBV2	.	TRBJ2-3	TGTGCCAGCAGGGGAAGACAGAGTAGCACAGATACGCAGTATTTT	CASRGRQSSTDTQYF
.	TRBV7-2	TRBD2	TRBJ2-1	TGTGCCAGCAGCTTAGTTCATCTAGCGGGAGTGAATGAGCAGTTCTTC	CASSLVHLAGVNEQFF
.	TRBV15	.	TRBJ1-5	TGTGCCACCAGCACACGGGGGGATATGTCAGCCCAGCATTTT	CATSTRGDMSAQHF
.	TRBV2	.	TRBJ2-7	TGTGCCAGCAGTCGCTACGAGCAGTACTTC	CASSRYEQYF
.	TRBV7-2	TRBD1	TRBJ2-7	TGTGCCAGCAGCTTAGAATCAGGGGGCGCGGGCTACGAGCAGTACTTC	CASSLESGGAGYEQYF
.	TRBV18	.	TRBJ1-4	TGTGCCAGCTCCCGGGAGGCAGGCTCCGGGGAACTGTTTTTT	CASSREAGSGELFF
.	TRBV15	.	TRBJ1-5	TGTGCCACCAGCAGAGATCCGGGGGGCTGGGGCAATCAGCCCCAGCATTTT	CATSRDPGGWGNQPQHF
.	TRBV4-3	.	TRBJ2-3	TGCGCCAGCAGCCAAGATGGGAGGGGGTCAGATACGCAGTATTTT	CASSQDGRGSDTQYF
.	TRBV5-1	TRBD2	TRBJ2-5	TGCGCCAGCAGACTAGCGGGACAAGAGACCCAGTACTTC	CASRLAGQETQYF
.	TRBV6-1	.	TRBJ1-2	TGTGCCAGCAGTGAACCGGATGGGGCGGGAGGCTACACCTTC	CASSEPDGAGGYTF
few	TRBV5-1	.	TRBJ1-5	TGCGCCAGCAGCTTGGACAGTGTAGGGAATCAGCCCCAGCATTTT	CASSLDSVGNQPQHF
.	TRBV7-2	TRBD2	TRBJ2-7	TGTGCCAGCAGTAACGTAGCGGGGATGGGTGAGCAGTACTTC	CASSNVAGMGEQYF
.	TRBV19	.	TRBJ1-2	TGTGCCAGTAGTCCGACAGCCTATGGCTACACCTTC	CASSPTAYGYTF
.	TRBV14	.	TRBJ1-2	TGTGCCAGCAGCCAAGATATAGGGCCTATCGGCTATGGCTACACCTTC	CASSQDIGPIGYGYTF
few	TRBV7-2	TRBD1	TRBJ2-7	TGTGCCAGCAGCGTCCGACAGGGTCTCTCCGAGCAGTACTTC	CASSVRQGLSEQYF
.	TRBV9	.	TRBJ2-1	TGTGCCAGCAGCCCACCAGGGGGGGTCAATGAGCAGTTCTTC	CASSPPGGVNEQFF
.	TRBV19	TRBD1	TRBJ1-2	TGTGCCAGTCCCGACAGGGGATGGGTTGGCTACACCTTC	CASPDRGWVGYTF